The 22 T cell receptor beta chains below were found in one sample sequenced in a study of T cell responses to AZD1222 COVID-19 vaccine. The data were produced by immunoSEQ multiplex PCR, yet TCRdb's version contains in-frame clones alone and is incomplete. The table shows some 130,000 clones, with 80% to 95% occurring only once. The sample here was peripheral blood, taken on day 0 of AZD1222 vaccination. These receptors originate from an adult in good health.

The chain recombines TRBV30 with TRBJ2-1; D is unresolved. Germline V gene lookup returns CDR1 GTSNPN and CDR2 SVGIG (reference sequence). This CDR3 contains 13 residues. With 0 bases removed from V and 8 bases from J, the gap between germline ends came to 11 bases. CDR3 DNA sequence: TGTGCCTGGAGTGTACTCCCTTTGGATGAGCAGTTCTTC. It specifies CAWSVLPLDEQFF.

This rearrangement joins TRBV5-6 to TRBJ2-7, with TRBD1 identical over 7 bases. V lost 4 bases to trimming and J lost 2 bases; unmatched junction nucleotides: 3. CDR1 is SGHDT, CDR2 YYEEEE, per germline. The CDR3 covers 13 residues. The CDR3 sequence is CASSRGQTYEQYF. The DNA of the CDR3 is TGTGCCAGCAGCCGGGGACAGACCTACGAGCAGTACTTC.

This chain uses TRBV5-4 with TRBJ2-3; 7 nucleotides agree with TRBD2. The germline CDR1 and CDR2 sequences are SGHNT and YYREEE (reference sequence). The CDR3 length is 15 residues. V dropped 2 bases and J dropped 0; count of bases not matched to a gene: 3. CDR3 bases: TGTGCCAGCAGCTTACAGCGGGGAAGCACAGATACGCAGTATTTT. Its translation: CASSLQRGSTDTQYF.

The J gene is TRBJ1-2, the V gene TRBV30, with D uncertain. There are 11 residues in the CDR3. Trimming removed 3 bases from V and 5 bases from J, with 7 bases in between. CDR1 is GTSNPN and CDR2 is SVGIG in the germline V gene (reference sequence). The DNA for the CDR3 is TGTGCCTGGAGCGGCACGTATGGCTACACCTTC. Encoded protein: CAWSGTYGYTF.

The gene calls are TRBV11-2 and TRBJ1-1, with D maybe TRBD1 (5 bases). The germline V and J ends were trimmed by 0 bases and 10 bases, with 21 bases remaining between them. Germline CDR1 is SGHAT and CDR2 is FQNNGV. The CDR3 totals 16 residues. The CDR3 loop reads CASSLEPGRQNRGAFF. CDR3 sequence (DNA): TGTGCCAGCAGCTTAGAGCCGGGGCGACAGAATAGAGGAGCTTTCTTT.

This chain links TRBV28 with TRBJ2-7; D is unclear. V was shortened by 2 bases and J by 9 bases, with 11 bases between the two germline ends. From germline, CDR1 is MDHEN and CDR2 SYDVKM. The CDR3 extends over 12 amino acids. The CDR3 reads CASSLEPSWQYF. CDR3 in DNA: TGTGCCAGCAGTTTAGAACCTTCCTGGCAGTACTTC. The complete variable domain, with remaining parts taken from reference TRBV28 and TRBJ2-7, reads DVKVTQSSRYLVKRTGEKVFLECVQDMDHENMFWYRQDPGLGLRLIYFSYDVKMKEKGDIPEGYSVSREKKERFSLILESASTNQTSMYLCASSLEPSWQYFGPGTRLTVT.

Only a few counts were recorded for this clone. The CDR3 protein is CASSSTRGPEAFF. As DNA, the CDR3 is TGTGCCAGCAGCTCTACCCGGGGCCCTGAAGCTTTCTTT. The J gene is TRBJ1-1, the V gene TRBV7-8; possibly TRBD1 for D (5 bases). Per the germline V gene, CDR1 is SGHVS and CDR2 is FQNEAQ. With 4 bases removed from V and 6 bases from J, the gap between germline ends came to 12 bases. The CDR3 has 13 amino acids. Looking up the rest from reference TRBV7-8 and TRBJ1-1 gives the full variable domain: GAGVSQSPRYKVAKRGQDVALRCDPISGHVSLFWYQQALGQGPEFLTYFQNEAQLDKSGLPSDRFFAERPEGSVSTLKIQRTQQEDSAVYLCASSSTRGPEAFFGQGTRLTVV.

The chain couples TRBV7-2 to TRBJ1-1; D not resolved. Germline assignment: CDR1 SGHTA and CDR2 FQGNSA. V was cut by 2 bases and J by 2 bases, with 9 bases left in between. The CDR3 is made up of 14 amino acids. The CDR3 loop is CASSLRRFNTEAFF. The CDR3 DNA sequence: TGTGCCAGCAGCTTACGACGGTTTAACACTGAAGCTTTCTTT.

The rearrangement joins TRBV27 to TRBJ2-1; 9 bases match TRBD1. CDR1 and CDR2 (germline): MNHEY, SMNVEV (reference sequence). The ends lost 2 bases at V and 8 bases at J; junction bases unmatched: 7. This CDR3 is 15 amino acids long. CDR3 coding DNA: TGTGCCAGCAGTTTACTAGGACAGGGGTTCGATGAGCAGTTCTTC. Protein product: CASSLLGQGFDEQFF.

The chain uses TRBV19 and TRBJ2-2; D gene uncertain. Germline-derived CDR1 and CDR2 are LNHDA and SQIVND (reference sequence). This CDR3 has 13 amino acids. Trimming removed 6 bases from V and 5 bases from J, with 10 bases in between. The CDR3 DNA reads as TGTGCCAGTAGCAGGATGTCAACCGGGGAGCTGTTTTTT. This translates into CASSRMSTGELFF.

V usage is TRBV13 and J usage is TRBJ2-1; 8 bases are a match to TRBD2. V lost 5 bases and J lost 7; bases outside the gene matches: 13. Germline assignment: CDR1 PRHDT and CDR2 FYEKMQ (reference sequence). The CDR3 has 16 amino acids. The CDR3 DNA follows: TGTGCCAGCAGCCCGGGGGCGCGGGAGGCTAGGAATGAGCAGTTCTTC. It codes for CASSPGAREARNEQFF.

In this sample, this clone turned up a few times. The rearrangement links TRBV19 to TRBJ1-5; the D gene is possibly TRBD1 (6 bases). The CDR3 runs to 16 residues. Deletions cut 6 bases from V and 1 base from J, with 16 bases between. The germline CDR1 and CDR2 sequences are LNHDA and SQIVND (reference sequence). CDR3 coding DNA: TGTGCCAGTAGACCCAAAGGGGGGATGAGCAATCAGCCCCAGCATTTT. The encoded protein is CASRPKGGMSNQPQHF. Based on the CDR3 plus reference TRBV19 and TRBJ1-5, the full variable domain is DGGITQSPKYLFRKEGQNVTLSCEQNLNHDAMYWYRQDPGQGLRLIYYSQIVNDFQKGDIAEGYSVSREKKESFPLTVTSAQKNPTAFYLCASRPKGGMSNQPQHFGDGTRLSIL.

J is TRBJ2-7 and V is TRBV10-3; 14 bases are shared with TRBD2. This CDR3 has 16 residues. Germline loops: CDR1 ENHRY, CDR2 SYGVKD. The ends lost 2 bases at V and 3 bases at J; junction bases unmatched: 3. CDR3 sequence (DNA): TGTGCCATCAGTGAGGGGACTAGCGGGAGACTCTACGAGCAGTACTTC. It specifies CAISEGTSGRLYEQYF.

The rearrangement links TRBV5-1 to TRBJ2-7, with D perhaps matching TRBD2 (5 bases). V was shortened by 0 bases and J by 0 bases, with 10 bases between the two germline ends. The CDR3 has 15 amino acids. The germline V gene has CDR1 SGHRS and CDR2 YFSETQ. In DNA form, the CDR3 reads TGCGCCAGCAGCTTGGCCAGCGGAAGCTCCTACGAGCAGTACTTC. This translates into CASSLASGSSYEQYF.

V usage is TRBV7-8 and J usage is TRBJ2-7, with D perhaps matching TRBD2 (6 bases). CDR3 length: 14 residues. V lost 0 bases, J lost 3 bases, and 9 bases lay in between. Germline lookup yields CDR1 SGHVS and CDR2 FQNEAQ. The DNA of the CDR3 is TGTGCCAGCAGCTTAGCGGGACTGAACTACGAGCAGTACTTC. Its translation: CASSLAGLNYEQYF.

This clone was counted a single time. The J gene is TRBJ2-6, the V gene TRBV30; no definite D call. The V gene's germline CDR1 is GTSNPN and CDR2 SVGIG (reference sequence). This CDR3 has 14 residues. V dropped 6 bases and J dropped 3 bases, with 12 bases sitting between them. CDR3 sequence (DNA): TGTGCCTGCGAACCGCGGAGTGGGGCCAACGTCCTGACTTTC. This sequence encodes CACEPRSGANVLTF. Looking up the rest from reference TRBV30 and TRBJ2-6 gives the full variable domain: SQTIHQWPATLVQPVGSPLSLECTVEGTSNPNLYWYRQAAGRGLQLLFYSVGIGQISSEVPQNLSASRPQDRQFILSSKKLLLSDSGFYLCACEPRSGANVLTFGAGSRLTVL.

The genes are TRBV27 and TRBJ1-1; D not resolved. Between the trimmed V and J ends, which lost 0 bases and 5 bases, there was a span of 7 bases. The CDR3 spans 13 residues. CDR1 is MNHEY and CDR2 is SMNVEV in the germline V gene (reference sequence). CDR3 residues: CASSLSGGTEAFF. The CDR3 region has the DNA TGTGCCAGCAGTTTATCTGGAGGAACTGAAGCTTTCTTT.

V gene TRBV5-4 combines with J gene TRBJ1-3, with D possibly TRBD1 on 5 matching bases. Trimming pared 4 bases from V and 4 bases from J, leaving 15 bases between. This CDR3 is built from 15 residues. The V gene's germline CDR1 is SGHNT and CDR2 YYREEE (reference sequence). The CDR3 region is CASSAEQVAGNTIYF. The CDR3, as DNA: TGTGCCAGCAGCGCTGAACAGGTGGCCGGAAACACCATATATTTT. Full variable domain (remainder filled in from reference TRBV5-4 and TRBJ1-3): ETGVTQSPTHLIKTRGQQVTLRCSSQSGHNTVSWYQQALGQGPQFIFQYYREEENGRGNFPPRFSGLQFPNYSSELNVNALELDDSALYLCASSAEQVAGNTIYFGEGSWLTVV.

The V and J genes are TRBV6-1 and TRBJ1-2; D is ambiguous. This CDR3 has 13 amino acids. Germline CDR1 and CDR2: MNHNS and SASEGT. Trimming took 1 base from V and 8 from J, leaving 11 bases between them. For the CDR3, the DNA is TGTGCCAGCAGTGAAGGAATGCCTGGGGGCTACACCTTC. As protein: CASSEGMPGGYTF.

In DNA, the CDR3 is TGTGCCAGCAGTTATAACCCGGGTCAGACCCATGGCAATCAGCCCCAGCATTTT. It is translated as CASSYNPGQTHGNQPQHF. The chain is built from TRBV6-2 or TRBV6-3 and TRBJ1-5, with D hard to call. This CDR3 region has 18 residues. CDR1 and CDR2 (germline): MNHEY, SVGEGT. The ends were cut back, 3 bases at V and 2 bases at J, with 20 bases in the middle.

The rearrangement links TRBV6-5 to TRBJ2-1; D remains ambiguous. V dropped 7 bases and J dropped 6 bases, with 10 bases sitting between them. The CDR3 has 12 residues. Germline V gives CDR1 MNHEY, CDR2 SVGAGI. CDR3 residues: CASTTPANEQFF. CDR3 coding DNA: TGTGCCAGCACCACCCCCGCCAATGAGCAGTTCTTC.

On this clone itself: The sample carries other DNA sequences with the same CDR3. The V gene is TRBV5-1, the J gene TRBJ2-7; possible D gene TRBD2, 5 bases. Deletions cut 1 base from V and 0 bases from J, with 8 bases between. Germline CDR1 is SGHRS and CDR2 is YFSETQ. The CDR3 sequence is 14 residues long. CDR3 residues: CASSLSGSSYEQYF. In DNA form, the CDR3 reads TGCGCCAGCAGCTTGTCGGGAAGCTCCTACGAGCAGTACTTC.